These T cell receptor beta chains were read from a single sample in a study of cytomegalovirus exposure and HLA in healthy donors. Method: immunoSEQ multiplex PCR; TCRdb's copy keeps in-frame clones and lacks some. The sample shows approximately 150,000 clones, around 78% of them seen only once. The sample comprised PBMCs. The receptors were sampled from a man aged 40-55 years in good health and CMV-seronegative. Each CDR3 is given with its conserved first and last residue. The D gene is left open where the match is weak. Part of the rows lack a size; the others show once, few, many or a class for expanded clones.

v_gene	len	abundance	j_gene	d_gene	CDR3nt	CDR3aa
TRBV5-1	15	few	TRBJ1-3	.	TGCGCCAGCAGCGAAGGACAGAGCTCTGGAAACACCATATATTTT	CASSEGQSSGNTIYF
TRBV11-2	13	.	TRBJ2-3	.	TGTGCCACCGGCGGAGCGAGTTTAGATACGCAGTATTTT	CATGGASLDTQYF
TRBV11-2	19	.	TRBJ1-4	TRBD1	TGTGCCAGCAGCTTAGAGGTCACGGTTGTGGGACAGGGAGGTGAAAAACTGTTTTTT	CASSLEVTVVGQGGEKLFF
TRBV2	15	.	TRBJ1-5	TRBD1	TGTGCCAGCAGTCGTCGAGGACAGGGTGTACAGCCCCAGCATTTT	CASSRRGQGVQPQHF
TRBV14	18	.	TRBJ2-4	.	TGTGCCAGCAGCCAAGAACTCGGAGACTTGGCGGCCAAAAACATTCAGTACTTC	CASSQELGDLAAKNIQYF
TRBV7-3	14	.	TRBJ2-1	.	TGTGCCAGCAGCTCCGAACTAGTCTACAATGAGCAGTTCTTC	CASSSELVYNEQFF
TRBV28	13	.	TRBJ1-2	.	TGTGCCAGCAGTTTACCCGGACAGCGTAGCTACACCTTC	CASSLPGQRSYTF
TRBV27	16	once	TRBJ1-6	.	TGTGCCACCTTACCTAGGGGTTTTACCTATAATTCACCCCTCCACTTT	CATLPRGFTYNSPLHF
TRBV7-9	11	few	TRBJ2-1	.	TGTGCCAGCAACCCTATGTTACAGCAGTTCTTC	CASNPMLQQFF
TRBV5-1	16	.	TRBJ2-5	TRBD2	TGCGCCAGCAGTGTTCCAGGAGCGGGAGGTCAAGAGACCCAGTACTTC	CASSVPGAGGQETQYF
TRBV2	13	once	TRBJ2-7	.	TGTGCCAGCAGTCCGGGATCTCGCTACGAGCAGTACTTC	CASSPGSRYEQYF
TRBV7-2	14	few	TRBJ2-5	TRBD2	TGTGCCAGCAGCTTAGTTTGGGGGGGGGAGACCCAGTACTTC	CASSLVWGGETQYF
TRBV18	12	.	TRBJ2-7	.	TGTGCCAGCTCACTGAGGGGGAACGAGCAGTACTTC	CASSLRGNEQYF
TRBV9	12	.	TRBJ1-1	TRBD1	TGTGCCAGCAGCGGTGGGACAGGGGAAGCTTTCTTT	CASSGGTGEAFF
TRBV23-1	14	.	TRBJ1-5	.	TGCGCCAGCAGTTCAATCGGGGGTAATCAGCCCCAGCATTTT	CASSSIGGNQPQHF
TRBV7-3	15	once	TRBJ2-2	TRBD2	TGTGCCAGCAGCTATAGCGGGGGGAACACCGGGGAGCTGTTTTTT	CASSYSGGNTGELFF
TRBV5-4	16	.	TRBJ2-3	TRBD2	TGTGCCAGCAGCTCTTGGACTAGCAGCTTCACAGATACGCAGTATTTT	CASSSWTSSFTDTQYF
TRBV27	15	.	TRBJ2-1	TRBD2	TGTGCCAGCAGTCCTAGCGGCTTTTCCTACAATGAGCAGTTCTTC	CASSPSGFSYNEQFF
TRBV11-2	19	.	TRBJ2-2	.	TGTGCCAGCAGTCAGTTCCGGCCCAGAGAGGCTATAAACACCGGGGAGCTGTTTTTT	CASSQFRPREAINTGELFF
TRBV4-1	15	.	TRBJ2-1	.	TGCGCCAGCAGCCCCTGGCCAGGGGGAGGAGGTGAGCAGTTCTTC	CASSPWPGGGGEQFF
TRBV28	15	.	TRBJ1-5	TRBD1	TGTGCCAGCACCTTGGGTACAGGGGTGGGTCAGCCCCAGCATTTT	CASTLGTGVGQPQHF
TRBV7-2	14	.	TRBJ2-5	.	TGTGCCAGCAGCTTGGGACAATTCCAAGAGACCCAGTACTTC	CASSLGQFQETQYF
TRBV28	14	.	TRBJ2-2	.	TGTGCCAGCAGTTTCGGTGTTTTGGCCGGGGAGCTGTTTTTT	CASSFGVLAGELFF
TRBV11-1	13	.	TRBJ1-1	.	TGTGCCAGCAGCTTAGTAGCAGGGAAGGAAGCTTTCTTT	CASSLVAGKEAFF
TRBV5-6	14	.	TRBJ1-2	.	TGTGCCAGCAGCCCCAGAGGCGGGGGCCTTGGCTACACCTTC	CASSPRGGGLGYTF
TRBV5-1	15	.	TRBJ2-2	TRBD1	TGCGCCAGCAGCGTACAGGGGGCGGACACCGGGGAGCTGTTTTTT	CASSVQGADTGELFF
TRBV2	15	.	TRBJ1-4	.	TGTGCCAGCAGTCTGGAGGTATCAACTAATGAAAAACTGTTTTTT	CASSLEVSTNEKLFF
TRBV18	14	.	TRBJ1-2	.	TGTGCCAGCTCACCGTCGTTCGGAGAAGACGGCTACACCTTC	CASSPSFGEDGYTF
TRBV5-1	15	.	TRBJ1-1	.	TGCGCCAGCAGCGGAAAACAGGGTTTGAACACTGAAGCTTTCTTT	CASSGKQGLNTEAFF
TRBV10-1	15	.	TRBJ2-7	TRBD1	TGCGCCAGCAGTGAGTCGGCAGGGGGATACTACGAGCAGTACTTC	CASSESAGGYYEQYF
TRBV9	17	.	TRBJ2-5	TRBD1	TGTGCCAGCAGCTGGAGAGGGGGGACAGGGAGCCAAGAGACCCAGTACTTC	CASSWRGGTGSQETQYF
TRBV5-1	18	.	TRBJ2-1	TRBD2	TGCGCCAGCAGCTTGGTCGCTAGCGGGGTGGGCTCCTACAATGAGCAGTTCTTC	CASSLVASGVGSYNEQFF
TRBV6-5	14	.	TRBJ2-7	.	TGTGCCAGCAGTTACTCCGAGGGTTTAAGCGAGCAGTACTTC	CASSYSEGLSEQYF
TRBV14	16	.	TRBJ2-1	TRBD2	TGTGCCAGCAGCAAAAAACTAGCGGGAGTCGGCAATGAGCAGTTCTTC	CASSKKLAGVGNEQFF
TRBV28	16	.	TRBJ2-7	TRBD1	TGTGCCAGCAGTCCGGGACAGGGACTGGATCCCTACGAGCAGTACTTC	CASSPGQGLDPYEQYF
TRBV7-3	17	few	TRBJ2-6	TRBD1	TGTGCCAGCAGCTTAGGGACAGGTAGAACTGGGGCCAACGGCCTGACTTTC	CASSLGTGRTGANGLTF